This T cell receptor (beta chain) was documented in a study of monozygotic twins with inflammatory bowel disease. Overall study findings and caveats: Inverse Simpson values showed less TCRbeta diversity in IBD patients than in their healthy co-twins.

An approximately 2.5 ml blood sample was drawn per donor. TCRdb reanalyzed the 5' RACE reads, giving one entry per CDR3 protein sequence and no DNA. Its table lists about 420,000 distinct CDR3 sequences. As for this clonotype: Its antigen is undetermined.

Germline V lookup: CDR1 ENHRY, CDR2 SYGVKD. The length of the CDR3 is 14 residues. Material for sequencing was blood. The chain uses TRBV10-3 and TRBJ1-5; the TCRdb call, TRBD1, lacks DNA for checking. This sequence originates from a human donor with ulcerative colitis or Crohn's disease, or a healthy co-twin of an affected twin (not recorded which). The CDR3 spells CAISGTGGNQPQHF.